The TCR beta chain under discussion was sequenced for a study of STAT5B mutations in CD4+ large granular lymphocyte leukemia. Germline-derived CDR1 and CDR2 are SGHVS and FNYEAQ. Trimming left V 0 bases short and J 6 bases short, with 10 bases between. The CDR3 length is 14 residues. Some clones are missing from TCRdb's copy, which holds only in-frame ones; the method was immunoSEQ multiplex PCR. Here the sample spans some 40,000 clones, approximately 84% being singletons. The clonotype comes from a human donor in good health. The V call is TRBV7-6, the J call TRBJ2-3, with D perhaps matching TRBD2 (5 bases). The sample comprised CD4+ T cells from blood buffy coats. CDR3: CASSLAVGGDTQYF. In nucleotides, the CDR3 is TGTGCCAGCAGCTTAGCGGTAGGAGGCGATACGCAGTATTTT.